This TCR beta chain was identified during a study of glioma-infiltrating T cells after dendritic cell vaccination. Study-level information: Samples are from glioblastoma patients in Phase I and II dendritic cell vaccine trials. Study-wide findings and caveats: Estimated pretreatment TIL content predicted outcome after dendritic cell vaccination.

This clone was seen only a few times. What it binds is unknown. Germline V gene sequence: CDR1 SGHTA, CDR2 FQGNSA. The CDR3 spans 14 residues. Trimming stripped 5 bases from V and 5 bases from J, with 13 bases between. Clones were sequenced by immunoSEQ multiplex PCR, and TCRdb holds only the in-frame ones, with some missing. Of more than 95,000 clones listed, roughly 76% are singletons. The V gene is TRBV7-2, the J gene TRBJ1-3; a weak D match, TRBD1 (6 bases). This specimen consisted of blood, obtained before dendritic cell vaccination. The receptor was derived from a human donor with glioblastoma. This CDR3 is CASSLDSLRNTIYF. The CDR3 bases are TGTGCCAGCAGCCTGGACAGTCTGAGAAACACCATATATTTT.